The 15 T cell receptor beta chains reported below all come from one sample, sequenced in a study of T cell repertoires in cytomegalovirus infection. These TCRs' antigens remain unknown. Each CDR3 protein gets one entry after TCRdb re-called the reads with MiXCR. The repertoire holds some 110,000 distinct CDR3 sequences, with roughly 32% as singletons. The sequenced sample was CD8+ T cells from cultured PBMCs, obtained from culture after CMV antigen stimulation. The receptors here all came from a human donor in good health (CMV status not recorded). Some clones in this sample may be carry-over from other donors' samples.

This rearrangement joins TRBV12-3 or TRBV12-4 to TRBJ2-3; D call uncertain. The CDR3 loop spans 15 amino acids. Deletions cut 6 bases from V and 1 base from J, with 14 bases between. Written as DNA, the CDR3 is TGTGCCAGCAGCCCGCTGGGTCCCGGCACAGATACGCAGTATTTT. As protein: CASSPLGPGTDTQYF.

This clonotype has only a few counts. The J gene is TRBJ2-7, the V gene TRBV4-1; weak D call: TRBD1 (6 bases). Germline values: CDR1 MGHRA, CDR2 YSYEKL. The CDR3 length is 14 residues. Deletions cut 3 bases from V and 3 bases from J, with 12 bases between. The CDR3, as DNA: TGCGCCAGCAGCCAGGGGAAGGGGGACTACGAGCAGTACTTC. Translated: CASSQGKGDYEQYF.

This clonotype was observed many times. The chain combines TRBV4-3 with TRBJ2-1; TRBD1 matches 10 bases. The CDR3 contains 18 residues. Trimming at V came to 0 bases and at J to 6 bases, leaving 11 bases not matched to a gene. Germline CDR1 reads LGHNA; CDR2 reads YSLEER. The CDR3, as DNA: TGCGCCAGCAGCCAAGATTTTGCGTGGACAGGGGGGCGCAATGAGCAGTTCTTC. This gives the protein CASSQDFAWTGGRNEQFF.

This clonotype has just a few counts. The V gene is TRBV5-4, the J gene TRBJ2-4; possible D gene TRBD2, 5 bases. Trimming took 3 bases from V and 0 from J, leaving 10 bases between them. CDR3 size: 15 residues. Germline V gene data show CDR1 as SGHNT and CDR2 as YYREEE (reference sequence). The chain's CDR3 is CASSYGELAKNIQYF. CDR3 nucleotide sequence: TGTGCCAGCAGCTACGGGGAATTAGCCAAAAACATTCAGTACTTC.

In its sample, this clonotype was seen a few times. V gene TRBV5-6 combines with J gene TRBJ1-2, with 7 bases lining up with TRBD1. Germline lookup yields CDR1 SGHDT and CDR2 YYEEEE. The CDR3 extends over 15 amino acids. J lost 4 bases, V lost 4 bases, and 10 bases had no gene match. The CDR3 region is CASSLKGQYFYGYTF. CDR3 nucleotide sequence: TGTGCCAGCAGCCTTAAGGGACAGTACTTCTATGGCTACACCTTC.

This chain joins TRBV28 and TRBJ1-2; 10 nucleotides align to TRBD1. CDR1 MDHEN and CDR2 SYDVKM come from the germline V gene. The CDR3 length is 14 residues. Germline trimming cut 2 bases from V and 8 bases from J; bases unmatched to any gene: 5. CDR3 amino acids: CASSLSGTGAGYTF. The CDR3 nucleotides are TGTGCCAGCAGTTTAAGTGGGACAGGGGCGGGCTACACCTTC.

The chain employs TRBV10-3 and TRBJ1-1; D gene unclear. The ends were cut back, 11 bases at V and 0 bases at J, with 19 bases in the middle. CDR3 length: 15 amino acids. The germline CDR1 and CDR2 sequences are ENHRY and SYGVKD. In DNA form, the CDR3 reads TGTGCCTCGACAACCCCCGCGGGGTTGAACACTGAAGCTTTCTTT. It is translated as CASTTPAGLNTEAFF.

In its sample, this clonotype was seen a few times. J is TRBJ1-4 and V is TRBV4-3; 12 bases are a match to TRBD1. The V segment lost 1 base and the J segment 5 bases; nucleotides outside the gene matches: 5. The CDR3 runs 17 residues. Germline-derived CDR1 and CDR2 are LGHNA and YSLEER. Written as DNA, the CDR3 is TGCGCCAGCAGCCAAGCCGGGACAGGGGGCTTGAATGAAAAACTGTTTTTT. Its protein is CASSQAGTGGLNEKLFF.

The rearrangement uses TRBV7-9 and TRBJ1-4, with 9 bases that match TRBD1. V gave up 4 bases and J gave up 6 bases; unmatched junction bases: 6. The CDR3 loop spans 15 amino acids. The germline CDR1 and CDR2 sequences are SEHNR and FQNEAQ (reference sequence). CDR3 sequence reads: CASSSLQGADEKLFF. In DNA form, the CDR3 reads TGTGCCAGCAGCTCCCTACAGGGGGCGGATGAAAAACTGTTTTTT.

The chain links TRBV5-6 to TRBJ2-1; no definite D call. This CDR3 has 14 residues. CDR1 and CDR2 (germline): SGHDT, YYEEEE. V dropped 3 bases and J dropped 6 bases, with 13 bases sitting between them. The CDR3 here is CASSSRLYGNEQFF. The DNA for the CDR3 is TGTGCCAGCAGCTCCCGGTTATACGGCAATGAGCAGTTCTTC.

This clonotype has at least ten counts. The CDR3 sequence: CSGDRADTQYF. CDR3 coding DNA: TGCAGTGGGGATAGGGCAGATACGCAGTATTTT. V usage is TRBV20-1 and J usage is TRBJ2-3; D unclear. V gave up 7 bases and J gave up 4 bases, with 9 bases separating them. The CDR3 runs to 11 residues. The germline V gene encodes CDR1 DFQATT and CDR2 SNEGSKA (reference sequence).

This clonotype appeared many times. The rearrangement uses TRBV27 and TRBJ2-7; TRBD2 aligns across 11 bases. The J segment lost 6 bases and the V segment lost 3 bases, leaving 1 base of the junction unmatched. The CDR3 sequence is 13 residues long. Germline V gene lookup returns CDR1 MNHEY and CDR2 SMNVEV (reference sequence). DNA for the CDR3: TGTGCCAGCAGTTTCGGACTAGCGGGCGAGCAGTACTTC. It translates to CASSFGLAGEQYF.

The sample holds a few counts of this clonotype. The rearrangement joins TRBV7-2 to TRBJ1-1; D is possibly TRBD1 (5 bases). This CDR3 spans 15 amino acids. Germline CDR1 is SGHTA and CDR2 is FQGNSA. V lost 3 bases to trimming and J lost 4 bases, with 15 bases between them. CDR3 nucleotide sequence: TGTGCCAGCAGCTTGGGGGGGGGGTTCGGCACTGAAGCTTTCTTT. Amino acids: CASSLGGGFGTEAFF.

This clonotype was detected only a few times. The rearrangement links TRBV2 to TRBJ2-1; D remains unclear. Germline V gene sequence: CDR1 SNHLY, CDR2 FYNNEI. The length of the CDR3 is 12 residues. Trimming took 8 bases from V and 10 from J, leaving 15 bases between them. The CDR3 DNA is TGTGCCAGCGAAAGATGGGCGTACGAGCAGTTCTTC. Its translation: CASERWAYEQFF.

The chain joins TRBV6-2 or TRBV6-3 to TRBJ2-1, with TRBD2 matching over 7 bases. J lost 7 bases, V lost 4 bases, and 4 bases had no gene match. From germline, CDR1 is MNHEY and CDR2 SVGEGT. The CDR3 is made up of 13 amino acids. The CDR3 sequence: CASSWLGGNEQFF. The CDR3 nucleotides read TGTGCCAGCAGTTGGTTGGGGGGGAATGAGCAGTTCTTC.